The 19 T cell receptor beta chains presented below share a single source sample, sequenced in a study of T cells in localized non-small cell lung cancer. TCRdb keeps only in-frame clones here, not all; method: immunoSEQ multiplex PCR. The sample holds about 19,000 clones; 80% to 95% are singletons and the top ten take about 4.3%. The source was peripheral blood, collected before any cancer treatment. The receptors derive from a male donor at least 60 years old with stage I squamous cell lung carcinoma.

This sequence joins TRBV5-1 and TRBJ1-4, with 9 bases fitting TRBD1. V shed 3 bases and J 8 bases; nucleotides not matched to a gene: 26. Germline CDR1 and CDR2: SGHRS and YFSETQ. The CDR3 sequence is 21 residues long. DNA of the CDR3: TGCGCCAGCAGCTATAATCGGGGGTGGACAGGGGCCTCAACCTTTGGAGAAAAACTGTTTTTT. Protein product: CASSYNRGWTGASTFGEKLFF. Filled out from reference TRBV5-1 and TRBJ1-4, the complete variable domain reads KAGVTQTPRYLIKTRGQQVTLSCSPISGHRSVSWYQQTPGQGLQFLFEYFSETQRNKGNFPGRFSGRQFSNSRSEMNVSTLELGDSALYLCASSYNRGWTGASTFGEKLFFGSGTQLSVL.

This sequence joins TRBV29-1 and TRBJ2-5, with 9 bases aligning to TRBD2. The CDR3 has 18 amino acids. CDR1 is SQVTM, CDR2 ANQGSEA, per germline. The V and J ends lost 3 bases and 3 bases, in that order; junction bases with no gene match: 17. The CDR3 protein is CSVEGLAGGPLAEETQYF. The CDR3 DNA is TGCAGCGTTGAGGGTCTCGCGGGAGGGCCTTTAGCAGAAGAGACCCAGTACTTC.

There are a few counts of this clone. V gene TRBV19 combines with J gene TRBJ1-5, with a tentative D call TRBD1 (5 bases). CDR3 size: 13 residues. Looked up from germline, CDR1 is LNHDA and CDR2 is SQIVND (reference sequence). Trimming pared 5 bases from V and 9 bases from J, leaving 14 bases between. CDR3 in amino acids: CASSSGGGAPQHF. The CDR3 DNA reads as TGTGCCAGTAGTTCAGGTGGGGGTGCGCCCCAGCATTTT.

This chain uses TRBV6-5 with TRBJ2-7; D is possibly TRBD2 (6 bases). The CDR3 totals 12 residues. Per germline, CDR1 MNHEY and CDR2 SVGAGI. Trimming took off 5 bases at V and 3 bases at J, with 8 bases between the two ends. Here the CDR3 DNA reads TGTGCCAGCAGTCCGCGGGGCTACGAGCAGTACTTC. The encoded protein is CASSPRGYEQYF.

This clone was seen a handful of times. The chain couples TRBV5-1 to TRBJ1-1; D uncertain. CDR3 length equals 12 residues. V was clipped by 0 bases and J by 5 bases, with 5 bases between them. CDR1 and CDR2 (germline): SGHRS, YFSETQ. CDR3 region: CASSLEGTEAFF. For the CDR3, the DNA is TGCGCCAGCAGCTTGGAGGGTACTGAAGCTTTCTTT.

The chain combines TRBV4-3 with TRBJ2-1, with 10 bases matching TRBD2. From germline, CDR1 is LGHNA and CDR2 YSLEER. V dropped 0 bases and J dropped 5; count of bases not matched to a gene: 10. CDR3 length: 18 residues. The chain's CDR3 is CASSQDKEGTSVNNEQFF. The CDR3 DNA follows: TGCGCCAGCAGCCAAGATAAAGAAGGGACTAGCGTCAACAATGAGCAGTTCTTC.

This clone was seen once. The chain links TRBV21-1 to TRBJ1-3. TRBV21-1 is given as a pseudogene. This CDR3 comprises 20 residues. The CDR3 loop is CASSKGRWVWEGHSGNTIYF. In DNA form, the CDR3 reads TGTGCCAGCAGCAAAGGACGTTGGGTTTGGGAAGGGCACTCTGGAAACACCATATATTTT.

The CDR3 loop is CASSEGASPYGYTF. In nucleotides, the CDR3 is TGCGCCAGCAGTGAGGGGGCTTCCCCCTATGGCTACACCTTC. The J gene is TRBJ1-2, the V gene TRBV10-1; maybe TRBD1 (5 bases). Trimming removed 2 bases from V and 4 bases from J, with 11 bases in between. The CDR3 is 14 amino acids. The germline V gene has CDR1 WNHNN and CDR2 SYGVQD (reference sequence).

V usage is TRBV2 and J usage is TRBJ2-1, with 8 bases that match TRBD2. Germline CDR1 SNHLY, CDR2 FYNNEI. This CDR3 comprises 16 residues. Losses at the gene ends were 5 bases for V and 1 base for J; bases not matched to a gene: 7. The DNA of the CDR3 is TGTGCCAGCAGTACAGGTTTAGCGGGGTCCTACAATGAGCAGTTCTTC. This sequence encodes CASSTGLAGSYNEQFF.

CDR3 bases: TGTGCCAGCAGTCCCCCCGGGTACAATGAGCAGTTCTTC. Amino acid sequence: CASSPPGYNEQFF. The chain carries TRBV6-5 and TRBJ2-1, with D unresolved. Trimming cost V 5 bases and J 4 bases, with 9 bases left between them. The germline CDR1 and CDR2 sequences are MNHEY and SVGAGI. The CDR3 sequence is 13 residues long.

This chain uses TRBV7-2 with TRBJ1-2; D is perhaps TRBD1 (6 bases). CDR3 length: 14 amino acids. Germline CDR1 SGHTA, CDR2 FQGNSA. V was clipped by 5 bases and J by 6 bases, with 16 bases between them. CDR3 in DNA: TGTGCCAGCAGCCCGTACAGGGAAGTGAATGGCTACACCTTC. Translation gives CASSPYREVNGYTF.

V usage is TRBV18 and J usage is TRBJ2-5; D is unresolved. Deletions cut 3 bases from V and 5 bases from J, with 7 bases between. Germline V gene lookup returns CDR1 KGHSH and CDR2 LQKENI. This CDR3 has 12 residues. CDR3 sequence (DNA): TGTGCCAGCTCACCCCCTGACGAGACCCAGTACTTC. This gives the protein CASSPPDETQYF.

The genes are TRBV27 and TRBJ1-1, with 8 bases that match TRBD1. CDR1 and CDR2 from the germline V gene are MNHEY and SMNVEV (reference sequence). The CDR3 has 15 amino acids. J was trimmed by 0 bases and V by 5 bases; bases with no gene match: 5. CDR3 protein: CASSDWDRMNTEAFF. The CDR3 DNA reads as TGTGCCAGCAGTGATTGGGACAGGATGAACACTGAAGCTTTCTTT.

The V and J genes are TRBV18 and TRBJ2-1; D gene ambiguous. Trimming took 3 bases from V and 4 from J, leaving 13 bases between them. The CDR3 has 15 residues. Germline V gene data show CDR1 as KGHSH and CDR2 as LQKENI. The CDR3 DNA sequence: TGTGCCAGCTCACCTTCGGCTGGGCAGTACAATGAGCAGTTCTTC. This codes for CASSPSAGQYNEQFF.

V usage is TRBV30 and J usage is TRBJ2-5; D call uncertain. Germline V gene data show CDR1 as GTSNPN and CDR2 as SVGIG (reference sequence). Trimming cost V 0 bases and J 5 bases, with 7 bases left between them. The CDR3 is 12 residues long. Written as DNA, the CDR3 is TGTGCCTGGAGTGTACCGTCCGAGACCCAGTACTTC. Translating gives CAWSVPSETQYF.

The rearrangement uses TRBV7-6 and TRBJ1-4; D ambiguous. Trimming removed 4 bases at V and 8 bases at J, with 17 bases between. Germline V gene lookup returns CDR1 SGHVS and CDR2 FNYEAQ. The CDR3 totals 15 residues. This CDR3 is CASSSRPEGREKLFF. The CDR3 region has the DNA TGTGCCAGCAGCTCCCGTCCGGAGGGCAGAGAAAAACTGTTTTTT.

The chain recombines TRBV6-1 with TRBJ2-1; no reliable D call. Germline V CDR1 and CDR2: MNHNS, SASEGT. Trimming shortened V by 3 bases and J by 5 bases, and 17 bases separated the two germline ends. CDR3 length: 16 amino acids. The CDR3 region has the DNA TGTGCCAGCAGTGACTTACCGCACCGCCCCCACAATGAGCAGTTCTTC. Protein: CASSDLPHRPHNEQFF.

The chain recombines TRBV30 with TRBJ2-5; 10 bases line up with TRBD1. The trim removed 1 base at V and 6 bases at J, leaving 8 bases unmatched. The germline V gene encodes CDR1 GTSNPN and CDR2 SVGIG (reference sequence). The CDR3 has 15 residues. CDR3 DNA sequence: TGTGCCTGGAGTGCCCTGGGACAGGGGTTAAAGACCCAGTACTTC. Residues: CAWSALGQGLKTQYF.

This clone showed up just a few times. This rearrangement joins TRBV25-1 to TRBJ1-1, with D hard to call. The CDR3 sequence is 15 residues long. Trimming left V 6 bases short and J 4 bases short, with 18 bases between. Germline CDR1 reads MGHDK; CDR2 reads SYGVNS. The CDR3 nucleotides are TGTGCCAGCAGCCTCGCCGGTGATTTTTCCACTGAAGCTTTCTTT. Translation gives CASSLAGDFSTEAFF.